This T cell receptor beta chain originates from a study of cytomegalovirus exposure and HLA in healthy donors (dated by TCRdb to the late 2010s). Study-level background: In an earlier analysis of roughly 590 of the donors, 276 Gb of sequence data and roughly 100 million unique TCR beta sequences from roughly 190 million T cells were reported. The study combined high-throughput TCR immunosequencing, statistical association of individual TCRs with disease status, and machine learning to predict cytomegalovirus infection status. The later analysis used no new phenotypic data to find candidate immune exposures, relying instead on TCR beta sequences and their occurrence across donors. Across some 400 genotyped donors of the cohort, an average of approximately 240,000 unique TCR beta nucleotide sequences per donor were sequenced, and 15% to 20% of those sequences were non-productive. Along with the roughly 710-subject first cohort, a separate validation cohort of over a hundred different subjects was used. Because of strong linkage in the cohort, five DR-DQ haplotypes were treated as single units for association and clustering. The number of typed donors differed by locus: roughly 620-630 for A, B, C, DRB1 and DQB1; 500 to 550 for DQA1; around 580 for DPA1; and about 450 for DPB1. An early release that covered some 630 HLA-typed donors contained about 300 gigabases of sequencing data and tens of millions of unique TCR sequences. An earlier analysis of about 620 of the donors applied high-throughput TCR beta sequencing to assess whether each TCR beta V gene segment acted as functional or pseudogenic. Of the 398 genotyped donors, 65% to 90% fell in the genetic ancestry cluster associated with self-reported Caucasian donors. Alongside the repertoire data, information on donor age, sex, ethnicity and CMV serostatus was compiled. All discovery cohort repertoires had been generated on a single sequencing platform. A later genetic analysis took genome-wide SNP genotypes for 398 of the 666 donors and used that subset as a discovery cohort. The T cell repertoires of roughly 660 subjects were profiled by immunosequencing and related to cytomegalovirus serostatus. Class I and class II HLA loci were covered by the typing at four-digit resolution. The study was designed to test whether signatures of past pathogen exposure could be identified by cataloging public T cell receptors. A later analysis re-analyzed previously published TCR beta repertoires from 550 to 700 donors and added high-resolution HLA genotyping to study TCR occurrence patterns. What the study reported, not specific to this receptor: HLA typing was unavailable for some donors at each locus, so association tests used only the typed subset. In a later analysis, HLA-associated TCR beta chains were found to be more clonally expanded and to have lower generation probabilities than equally common non-associated chains. Because the 87-base-pair reads could not distinguish some IMGT-functional V segments, including TRBV6-2 and TRBV6-3, those segments were excluded. A further reported finding was that TCR beta sequences accurately predicted the HLA-A and HLA-B alleles for most subjects in the first cohort. The earlier analysis of 587 of the donors excluded some 15 rarely observed V segments, including chromosome 9 orphons, because counts were too low. A later genetic analysis reported fewer N-insertions in productive TCRs among donors in an Asian-associated ancestry cluster than the roughly 700-donor mean. Most TCR sequences were seen in very few donors, while some public TCRs were found in many individuals. In the study, around 150 TCR beta chains were listed as associated with cytomegalovirus. A later genetic analysis associated a missense DCLRE1C variant with V-gene and J-gene trimming of TCR beta chains, and an independent cohort replicated the association. An earlier analysis of some 590 of the donors showed that most TCR beta V segments appeared in productive rearrangements either about 87% or about 30% of the time, which broadly matched IMGT annotations. Linkage disequilibrium might explain the correlated functional status among segregating V segments, but an unknown experimental factor could not be ruled out. Sequencing depth was assumed to be roughly uniform across donors in the presence/absence analyses, though that assumption may not hold. Most CMV-associated TCR beta chains appeared to be HLA-restricted in a later analysis, and the HLA associations seemed to be driven largely by CMV exposure. When HLA alleles, especially DR and DQ, strongly co-occurred, attributing TCR associations to individual alleles was difficult. A cluster of highly shared sequence variants was judged likely to be a technical artifact of the sequencing pipeline. At a false discovery rate of 0.05, a later analysis linked 16,951 TCR beta sequences to specific HLA alleles. The cohort was sequenced for TCR beta chains only, and without alpha or paired-chain data the features that could be detected were limited. Immune exposure information for the cohort was limited to CMV serostatus. In both the original and validation cohorts, the classifier was reported to diagnose cytomegalovirus status with high specificity and sensitivity. A few of the identified cytomegalovirus-associated TCR beta chains were confirmed in vitro to be specific for cytomegalovirus antigens. A later analysis reported that several top co-occurrence clusters appeared linked to parvovirus B19, influenza, CMV and Epstein-Barr virus. In a later analysis, TCR association rates were found to vary across HLA loci, with the most associated TCRs seen for DRB1 alleles and the fewest for HLA-C alleles. The authors suggested that the approach could potentially be generalized to other disease states and immunological phenotypes.

As encoded in the germline V gene, CDR1 is SGHRS while CDR2 is YFSETQ. The junction shows trimming of 7 bases on V and 5 bases on J, and the gene matches do not reach 7 bases of it. Counted from cysteine to phenylalanine, this CDR3 has 13 amino acids. Of the read, only the CDR3 DNA is kept; its 39 bases are in frame from base 1. The method behind the library was the immunoSEQ multiplex PCR assay. The multiplex PCR relied on a mix of 60 forward primers for TCR Vbeta segments and 13 reverse primers for TCR Jbeta segments. The CDR3 region of rearranged TCR beta genes was amplified from genomic DNA with a multiplex PCR assay. On the Illumina HiSeq System, the amplified TCR beta libraries were sequenced as 87-base-pair reads. The study's own analysis went as follows. Across the 700 or so repertoires, a later analysis counted approximately 75 million unique TCR beta chains, roughly 11 million of which were shared by at least two donors. Raw reads were error-corrected and collapsed into unique sequences by a nearest-neighbor algorithm in which closely related sequences were merged to remove PCR and sequencing errors. CDR3 sequences were aligned to IMGT reference sequences to assign V, D and J gene segments. For a sequence to be retained, a match of at least six nucleotides was required to both a V gene segment and a J gene segment. A rearrangement was called productive if the CDR3 had no stop codons and remained in frame with V and J, and every other rearrangement was called non-productive. Following IMGT convention, CDR3 was defined as the stretch from the second conserved V-encoded cysteine up to the conserved J-encoded phenylalanine. The earlier analysis of about 610 of the donors excluded sequences that lacked an unambiguous match to a single V gene segment. In an earlier analysis of approximately 590 of the donors, V segments were called functional above 56.7% productive rearrangements and were called segregating when the between-donor standard deviation exceeded 5%. A statistical classification framework was developed to diagnose cytomegalovirus status using the catalog of TCR beta chain sequences. In a later analysis, TCR nucleotide sequences were compared against IMGT/GENE-DB human TR gene sequences so that V and J genes could be assigned. Using the TCRdist pipeline, a later analysis assigned CDR3 sequences along with most-parsimonious VDJ recombination scenarios. A later analysis defined each TCR beta chain by its CDR3 amino acid sequence plus V-gene family, and excluded reads lacking a unique V-gene family. As a way to deal with suspected cross-contamination and a sequencing artifact, a later analysis dropped approximately 570 nucleotide sequences that were highly shared and had low generation probability. In a later analysis, a clonal expansion index for each public chain was calculated from normalized within-repertoire ranks of inferred template counts. In a later analysis, generation probabilities were computed with a VDJ recombination model fitted to out-of-frame rearrangements, and the resulting probabilities were checked against IGoR. In a later analysis, hypergeometric tests were used to score TCR-TCR, TCR-HLA and TCR-CMV co-occurrence, with a repertoire-size bias correction applied to TCR pairs. To estimate false discovery rates, a later analysis permuted the HLA or CMV assignments 20 times. In a later analysis, co-occurring TCRs were grouped using DBSCAN, and TCRdist sequence similarity was added for clustering within HLA-allele-positive subsets. Repertoires with fewer than 30,000 or more than 120,000 public chains were left out of co-occurrence clustering, as were five repertoires with anomalous nucleotide sharing. Not all clones reach the TCRdb copy of this immuneACCESS table, which keeps in-frame sequences only. Checked studies attribute under half of the gap to unresolved V genes and leave the rest unexplained. From that table come the V and J calls and clone size; the DNA was used to work out D and trimming. This sample is represented by fewer than 100,000 clones; over 65% of them were singletons. The ten largest clones represent 15% to 20% of the sample.

As regards this clone: Its antigen remains undetermined. The input lacks base qualities; no much larger clone sits a single base away.

The cohort was made up of around 720 healthy bone marrow donors. At the time of sampling, all cohort members were nominally healthy, though unrecorded immune exposures were likely present. The donor was CMV seropositive and belonged to the group of 250 to 300 seropositive cohort members. Every donor gave a peripheral blood sample, and the peripheral blood mononuclear cells from that sample were used for TCR beta sequencing. The Qiagen DNeasy Blood Extraction Kit was used to extract genomic DNA from the blood cell samples. Sequencing was performed on PBMCs. This receptor was obtained from a man between 60 and 75 years old in good health and CMV-seropositive. The chain is made from TRBV5-1 and TRBJ2-7; 9 middle bases align to TRBD1. The base sequence is TGCGCCAGCGATACCGGGACAGGGAACGAGCAGTACTTC. Its protein product is CASDTGTGNEQYF.